This T cell receptor beta chain was identified in a study of early T cells in non-severe SARS-CoV-2 infection (dated by TCRdb to the early 2020s). Context from the whole study: Because TCR sequencing was done on bulk RNA from unsorted whole blood, the alpha and beta chains could not be paired.

Libraries were built with 5' RACE. The sample was run on a NextSeq 500. Unique molecular identifiers were attached to individual cDNA molecules in the TCR library protocol so that sequencing error and PCR bias could be corrected. Both TCR alpha and beta chains were sequenced, and tight co-correlation was observed between alpha and beta sequence abundances in each sample. Per the original workflow: Decombinator V4 was used to perform V gene, J gene and CDR3 annotation of TCR sequences. Expanded TCRs were defined as changing significantly between any two time points under a Poisson model with p below 0.0001. TCR abundances were normalised to the total number of TCRs sequenced in each sample and reported as counts per million. TRAV1-2 paired with TRAJ12, TRAJ20 or TRAJ33 defined MAIT TCRs, while TRAV10 paired with TRAJ18 defined iNKT TCRs. VDJdb, accessed 1 November 2021, was searched for CMV, EBV and SARS-CoV-2 annotated TCRs, excluding TCRs annotated for multiple antigens. The raw public data were reprocessed by TCRdb itself: fastp quality trimming at Q25, MiXCR clonotype calling, in-frame beta chains only. Here each entry gathers all rows of one CDR3 protein and keeps the most common genes and DNA. These V and J calls rely on TCRdb rather than the paper's analysis. For this sample there are around 30,000 distinct CDR3 sequences; approximately 5.1% appear just once. Jointly, the top ten make up almost 25% of the sample.

What the study reported, not specific to this receptor: VDJdb matching was skewed toward anti-spike CD8 responses, so virus-specific expansions were likely underestimated and private and CD4 specificities were missed.

A case-control design nested within a healthcare worker cohort in London, UK, was used, with weekly nasopharyngeal swab PCR tests and blood sampling performed. Between 23 and 31 March 2020, the week of the UK lockdown, healthcare workers were enrolled and then followed up weekly for as long as 16 weeks. Reading the germline V gene gives CDR1 KGHDR and CDR2 SFDVKD. Germline trimming amounts to 1 base on V and 0 bases on J, with 5 as the count of junction bases outside the gene matches. Reading from cysteine to phenylalanine, the CDR3 counts 16 amino acids. Solely the CDR3 DNA is kept, with 48 bases framed from the first base. There are many counts of this clonotype. It lacks a known antigen. Per-base quality was not reported, and no clone a single base away is much larger than it.

Sequencing used whole blood. This TCR was recovered from an adult who was a healthcare worker with PCR-confirmed SARS-CoV-2 infection or an uninfected control (not recorded which). This chain joins TRBV24-1 to TRBJ2-7, with 7 bases aligning to TRBD2. The CDR3 protein: CATSDFRRGNSYEQYF. The DNA sequence reads TGTGCCACCAGTGATTTTAGGCGGGGGAACTCCTACGAGCAGTACTTC.